The present T cell receptor beta chain was sequenced within a study of T cell responses to AZD1222 COVID-19 vaccine. Assay: immunoSEQ multiplex PCR; the TCRdb copy retains only in-frame clones and omits some. The repertoire has approximately 110,000 clones, roughly 90% of them found once; the top ten carry approximately 7.9%. Points on this clone: Its antigen remains unknown.

Study-wide results and caveats: Among the donors, most were white British and more were female, and clonal diversity was possibly underestimated.

CDR1 is SGHTA, CDR2 FQGNSA, per germline. CDR3 length: 15 amino acids. The V end lost 1 base, the J end lost 7 bases, and 13 bases lay between the germline ends. This TCR derives from an adult who received the AZD1222 COVID-19 vaccine. V gene TRBV7-2 combines with J gene TRBJ2-2; D unclear. The source was peripheral blood, collected 28 days after the second AZD1222 dose. Written as DNA, the CDR3 is TGTGCCAGCAGCTTAGACCGGCCACAACACGGGGAGCTGTTTTTT. It codes for CASSLDRPQHGELFF.